A single sample gave rise to the 3 T cell receptor beta chains below, sequenced in a study of T cells in Graves' hyperthyroidism and ophthalmopathy. RNA transcripts provided the source from which TCR beta CDR3 regions were amplified. The study used the HTBI primer set for a first-round RT-PCR of the TCR CDR3. Using its own MiXCR run on the multiplex PCR reads, TCRdb lists one record per CDR3 protein. The table shows approximately 420,000 distinct CDR3 sequences, with 14% to 15% occurring only once. Sequencing used blood. These receptors were obtained from a woman in her 30s with Graves' hyperthyroidism.

This clonotype showed up many times. The rearrangement joins TRBV3-1 to TRBJ2-5; a weak D match, TRBD2 (5 bases). Germline lookup yields CDR1 LGHDT and CDR2 YNNKEL (reference sequence). Trimming left V 10 bases short and J 5 bases short, with 14 bases between. This CDR3 is 12 amino acids long. The CDR3 coding sequence is TGTGCCACCGCGGGTCCGGCGGAGACCCAGTACTTC. Protein: CATAGPAETQYF.

This clonotype has just a few counts. This chain joins TRBV5-6 and TRBJ1-1; D is unresolved. The CDR3 covers 15 residues. With 3 bases removed from V and 0 bases from J, the gap between germline ends came to 12 bases. Germline loops: CDR1 SGHDT, CDR2 YYEEEE. The CDR3 here is CASSWPSGLNTEAFF. In nucleotides, the CDR3 is TGTGCCAGCAGCTGGCCGTCGGGCCTGAACACTGAAGCTTTCTTT.

This clonotype was recorded many times. This chain joins TRBV4-1 and TRBJ1-5; D is ambiguous. Deletions cut 0 bases from V and 7 bases from J, with 10 bases between. Germline V CDR1 and CDR2: MGHRA, YSYEKL. The CDR3 covers 14 residues. The CDR3 DNA sequence: TGCGCCAGCAGCCAAGACCTCATGAGACAGCCCCAGCATTTT. Its translation is CASSQDLMRQPQHF.